The 7 T cell receptor beta chains below all came from one sample that was sequenced in a study of shared clonotypes between healthy human individuals. Clones were read by immunoSEQ multiplex PCR, and TCRdb kept only the in-frame ones, dropping some. The sample holds around 2,000,000 clones, 85% to 95% seen once. Sample: naive CD4+ T cells sorted from blood. Noted subset: CD45RA+ positively selected. Receptors were obtained from a man younger than 35 in good health.

The CDR3 spells CAIQGQGTEAFF. The DNA for the CDR3 is TGTGCCATCCAGGGACAGGGAACTGAAGCTTTCTTT. The chain joins TRBV28 to TRBJ1-1; 9 bases line up with TRBD1. Germline values: CDR1 MDHEN, CDR2 SYDVKM. V trimming: 10 bases; J trimming: 5 bases; junction bases outside the gene matches: 5. This CDR3 spans 12 amino acids.

The gene calls are TRBV27 and TRBJ2-7, with 8 bases matching TRBD2. J was trimmed by 0 bases and V by 5 bases; bases with no gene match: 6. Per germline, CDR1 MNHEY and CDR2 SMNVEV (reference sequence). This CDR3 has 15 amino acids. CDR3 sequence: CASSPSGSFSYEQYF. CDR3 coding DNA: TGTGCCAGCAGTCCAAGCGGGAGTTTCTCCTACGAGCAGTACTTC.

J is TRBJ2-7 and V is TRBV7-8, with 10 bases aligning to TRBD2. The junction had 7 bases not matched to a gene; V was cut back by 4 bases and J by 4 bases. The germline V gene encodes CDR1 SGHVS and CDR2 FQNEAQ. CDR3 size: 15 residues. Here the CDR3 reads CASSSQSGRVYEQYF. The CDR3 region has the DNA TGTGCCAGCAGCTCACAAAGCGGGAGGGTATACGAGCAGTACTTC.

This rearrangement joins TRBV30 to TRBJ1-1, with D perhaps TRBD1 (5 bases). The CDR3 spans 14 residues. The germline CDR1 and CDR2 sequences are GTSNPN and SVGIG (reference sequence). The ends were cut back, 2 bases at V and 4 bases at J, with 14 bases in the middle. The CDR3 sequence is CAWSPGASATEAFF. The CDR3 DNA is TGTGCCTGGAGTCCCGGGGCGTCGGCCACTGAAGCTTTCTTT.

This chain uses TRBV19 with TRBJ2-5; D is unresolved. Germline V gene sequence: CDR1 LNHDA, CDR2 SQIVND (reference sequence). The CDR3 has 15 amino acids. Trimming took off 2 bases at V and 5 bases at J, with 15 bases between the two ends. The CDR3, as DNA: TGTGCCAGTAGTATAATGGAGACTGGTAGGGAGACCCAGTACTTC. Translating gives CASSIMETGRETQYF.

The chain employs TRBV18 and TRBJ1-1; possible D gene TRBD1, 5 bases. CDR1 is KGHSH and CDR2 is LQKENI in the germline V gene. The CDR3 covers 12 residues. Trimming stripped 5 bases from V and 5 bases from J, with 9 bases between. DNA of the CDR3: TGTGCCAGCTCAGTCGGGGCTACTGAAGCTTTCTTT. It encodes CASSVGATEAFF.

This rearrangement joins TRBV4-2 to TRBJ1-4; D uncertain. Per germline, CDR1 LGHNA and CDR2 YNFKEQ. Trimming stripped 4 bases from V and 0 bases from J, with 9 bases between. The CDR3 extends over 15 amino acids. The CDR3 sequence: CASSPRLATNEKLFF. In nucleotides, the CDR3 is TGTGCCAGCAGCCCCAGACTTGCAACTAATGAAAAACTGTTTTTT.